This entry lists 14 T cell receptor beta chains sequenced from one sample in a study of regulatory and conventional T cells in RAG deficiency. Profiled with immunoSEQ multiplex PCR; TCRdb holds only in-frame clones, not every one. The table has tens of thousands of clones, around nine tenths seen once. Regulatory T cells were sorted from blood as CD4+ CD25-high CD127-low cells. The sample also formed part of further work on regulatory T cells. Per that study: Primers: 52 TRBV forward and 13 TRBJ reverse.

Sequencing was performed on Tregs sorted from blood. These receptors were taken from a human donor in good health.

The CDR3 region has the DNA TGCGCCAGCAGCTTCACCCCCCGAACAGGGGGCACTGAAGCTTTCTTT. Its protein product is CASSFTPRTGGTEAFF. The chain carries TRBV5-1 and TRBJ1-1; 8 bases are shared with TRBD1. This CDR3 spans 16 amino acids. V gave up 2 bases and J gave up 4 bases; unmatched junction bases: 10. Germline values: CDR1 SGHRS, CDR2 YFSETQ.

The CDR3 DNA reads TGTGCCAGCAGTTCCTTTAATTCAGCTAATGAAAAACTGTTTTTT. As protein: CASSSFNSANEKLFF. This chain connects TRBV28 to TRBJ1-4; no clear D. The CDR3 is 15 residues long. From germline, CDR1 is MDHEN and CDR2 SYDVKM. With 4 bases removed from V and 3 bases from J, the gap between germline ends came to 12 bases.

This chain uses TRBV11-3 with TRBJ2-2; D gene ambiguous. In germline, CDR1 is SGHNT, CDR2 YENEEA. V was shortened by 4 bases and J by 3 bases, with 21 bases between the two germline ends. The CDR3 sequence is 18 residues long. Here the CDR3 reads CASSSPPSNRIYTGELFF. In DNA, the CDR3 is TGTGCCAGCAGCTCCCCCCCGTCGAATCGGATTTACACCGGGGAGCTGTTTTTT.

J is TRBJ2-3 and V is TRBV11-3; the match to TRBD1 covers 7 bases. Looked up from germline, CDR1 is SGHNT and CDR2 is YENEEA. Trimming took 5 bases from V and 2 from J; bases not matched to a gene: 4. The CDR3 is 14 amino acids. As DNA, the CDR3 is TGTGCCAGCAGCCCCGGGACAGACACAGATACGCAGTATTTT. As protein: CASSPGTDTDTQYF.

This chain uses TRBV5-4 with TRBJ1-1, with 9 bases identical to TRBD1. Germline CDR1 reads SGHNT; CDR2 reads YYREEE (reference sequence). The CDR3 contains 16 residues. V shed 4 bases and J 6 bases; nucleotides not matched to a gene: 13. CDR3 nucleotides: TGTGCCAGCAGCCCCCGGGACAGGGTTTTTTACGCTGAAGCTTTCTTT. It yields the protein CASSPRDRVFYAEAFF.

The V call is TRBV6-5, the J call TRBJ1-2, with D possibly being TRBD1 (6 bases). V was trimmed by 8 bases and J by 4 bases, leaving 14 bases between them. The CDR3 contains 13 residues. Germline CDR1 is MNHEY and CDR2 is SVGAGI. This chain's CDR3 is CASRGGVGYGYTF. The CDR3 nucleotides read TGTGCCAGCCGAGGGGGGGTTGGCTATGGCTACACCTTC.

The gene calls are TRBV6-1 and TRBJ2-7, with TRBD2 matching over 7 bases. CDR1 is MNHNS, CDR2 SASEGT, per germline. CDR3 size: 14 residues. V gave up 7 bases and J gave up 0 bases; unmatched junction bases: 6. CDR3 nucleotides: TGTGCCAGCATCGTCCGCGGGGGCTCCTACGAGCAGTACTTC. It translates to CASIVRGGSYEQYF.

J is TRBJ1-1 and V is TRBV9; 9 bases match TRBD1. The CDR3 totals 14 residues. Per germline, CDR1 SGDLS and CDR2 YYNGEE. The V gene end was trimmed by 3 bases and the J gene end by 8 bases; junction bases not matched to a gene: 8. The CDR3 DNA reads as TGTGCCAGCAGCGCGGTGACAGGGGGAGGGGAAGCTTTCTTT. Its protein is CASSAVTGGGEAFF.

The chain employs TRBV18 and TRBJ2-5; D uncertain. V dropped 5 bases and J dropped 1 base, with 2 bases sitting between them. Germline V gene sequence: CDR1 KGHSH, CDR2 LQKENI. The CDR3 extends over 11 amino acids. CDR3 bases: TGTGCCAGCTCATCCCAAGAGACCCAGTACTTC. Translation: CASSSQETQYF.

CDR3 amino acids: CASRTGDTEAFF. The DNA for the CDR3 is TGTGCCAGCAGGACAGGGGACACTGAAGCTTTCTTT. V and J are TRBV6-6 and TRBJ1-1; TRBD1 aligns across 8 bases. Germline CDR1 is MNHNY and CDR2 is SVGAGI (reference sequence). Trimming removed 6 bases from V and 3 bases from J; junction bases left unmatched: 0. The CDR3 is 12 residues long.

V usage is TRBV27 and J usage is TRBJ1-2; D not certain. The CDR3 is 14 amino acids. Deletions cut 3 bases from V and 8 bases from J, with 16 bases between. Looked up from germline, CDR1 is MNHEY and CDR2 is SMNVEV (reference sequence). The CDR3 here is CASSFSRVRSGYTF. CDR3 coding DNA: TGTGCCAGCAGTTTCTCCCGGGTCCGCTCGGGCTACACCTTC.

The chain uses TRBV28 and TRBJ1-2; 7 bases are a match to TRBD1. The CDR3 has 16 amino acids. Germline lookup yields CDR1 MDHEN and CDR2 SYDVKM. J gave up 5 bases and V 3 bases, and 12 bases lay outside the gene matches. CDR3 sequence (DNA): TGTGCCAGCAGTTTTATGAGGGGGCGCGAATTGTATGGCTACACCTTC. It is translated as CASSFMRGRELYGYTF.

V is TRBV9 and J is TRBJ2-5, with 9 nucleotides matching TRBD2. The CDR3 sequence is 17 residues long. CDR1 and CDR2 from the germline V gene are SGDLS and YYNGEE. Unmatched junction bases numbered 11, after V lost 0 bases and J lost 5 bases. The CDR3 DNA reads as TGTGCCAGCAGCGTAGCTCCGGCTAGCGGGGTGAGGGAGACCCAGTACTTC. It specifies CASSVAPASGVRETQYF.

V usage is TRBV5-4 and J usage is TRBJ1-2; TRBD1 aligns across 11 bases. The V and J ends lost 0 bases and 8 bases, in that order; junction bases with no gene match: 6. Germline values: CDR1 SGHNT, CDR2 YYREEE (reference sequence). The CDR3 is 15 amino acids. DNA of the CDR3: TGTGCCAGCAGCTTGGTTGGACAGGGGGCGGAAGGCTACACCTTC. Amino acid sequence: CASSLVGQGAEGYTF.